The 25 T cell receptor beta chains in this list originate from one sample, sequenced in a study of CD4 and CD8 cells across lung adenocarcinoma regions. TCRdb reprocessed the PCR reads via MiXCR and lists one record per CDR3 protein. In the table there are under 5,000 distinct CDR3 sequences, less than 70% of which are singletons. The material sequenced was CD4+ T cells from the margin of a lung tumor. The receptors originated from a male donor with lung adenocarcinoma. The CD4 and CD8 labels of this study may be unreliable.

This chain joins TRBV6-1 and TRBJ2-5; the match to TRBD2 covers 7 bases. The junction had 8 bases not matched to a gene; V was cut back by 6 bases and J by 13 bases. The V gene's germline CDR1 is MNHNS and CDR2 SASEGT. The CDR3 is made up of 11 amino acids. CDR3 loop: CASSSPGGWYF. The CDR3 nucleotides are TGTGCCAGCAGCTCACCGGGAGGATGGTACTTC.

V and J are TRBV6-1 and TRBJ1-4; 7 positions agree with TRBD1. J was trimmed by 5 bases and V by 6 bases; bases with no gene match: 9. The length of the CDR3 is 15 residues. Looked up from germline, CDR1 is MNHNS and CDR2 is SASEGT. In DNA form, the CDR3 reads TGTGCCAGCAGCCCCCGACAGGGCGGGAATGAAAAACTGTTTTTT. As protein: CASSPRQGGNEKLFF.

The V gene is TRBV6-4, the J gene TRBJ2-1, with TRBD2 identical over 10 bases. CDR1 MRHNA and CDR2 SNTAGT come from the germline V gene. CDR3 size: 15 residues. V shed 5 bases, J shed 9 bases, and the junction held 10 bases outside the gene matches. In DNA, the CDR3 is TGTGCCAGCAGTAAAAGCGGGAGGGGGCAAGGTGAGCAGTTCTTC. This codes for CASSKSGRGQGEQFF.

This clonotype ranks as medium-sized (0.01 to 0.1%). The CDR3: CASSERDGGLNYGYTF. The CDR3, as DNA: TGTGCCAGCAGTGAAAGGGACGGGGGACTGAACTATGGCTACACCTTC. The V gene is TRBV6-1, the J gene TRBJ1-2; a possible D gene is TRBD1 (5 bases). Germline values: CDR1 MNHNS, CDR2 SASEGT. CDR3 length: 16 amino acids. With 2 bases removed from V and 2 bases from J, the gap between germline ends came to 15 bases.

Sample share makes this clonotype large. V and J are TRBV4-1 and TRBJ2-1, with a weak D call TRBD2 (5 bases). Trimming pared 0 bases from V and 11 bases from J, leaving 11 bases between. Germline lookup yields CDR1 MGHRA and CDR2 YSYEKL. This CDR3 is 13 amino acids long. The DNA of the CDR3 is TGCGCCAGCAGCCAAGATCTCGGGGAGAAGCAGTTCTTC. Residues: CASSQDLGEKQFF.

The V gene is TRBV4-1, the J gene TRBJ2-5, with D perhaps matching TRBD2 (5 bases). CDR3 length: 17 residues. The ends were cut back, 1 base at V and 0 bases at J, with 15 bases in the middle. Germline V gives CDR1 MGHRA, CDR2 YSYEKL. In nucleotides, the CDR3 is TGCGCCAGCAGCCAAGGAGTGGGGAGATACTACCAAGAGACCCAGTACTTC. Translation: CASSQGVGRYYQETQYF.

The genes are TRBV24-1 and TRBJ2-1; 7 nucleotides align to TRBD1. The J call may be incorrect, as the DNA end agrees better with TRBJ2-5. Germline V gene sequence: CDR1 KGHDR, CDR2 SFDVKD. CDR3 length equals 16 residues. CDR3 nucleotides: TGTGCCACCAGTGATTTCGAAGGACAGGTGGGGGAGACCCAGTACTTC. Amino acids: CATSDFEGQVGETQYF.

V usage is TRBV6-1 and J usage is TRBJ1-1; TRBD1 matches at 8 bases. Germline CDR1 MNHNS, CDR2 SASEGT. CDR3 size: 14 residues. After removal of 4 bases from V and 3 bases from J, the junction contained 4 bases not matched to a gene. This chain's CDR3 is CASSADRADTEAFF. The CDR3, as DNA: TGTGCCAGCAGTGCGGACAGGGCGGACACTGAAGCTTTCTTT.

The J gene is TRBJ2-1, the V gene TRBV7-2, with D perhaps TRBD1 or TRBD2 (5 bases each). The DNA end is a closer match to TRBJ2-5, so the J assignment may be wrong. This CDR3 is built from 14 residues. Germline V CDR1 and CDR2: SGHTA, FQGNSA. The CDR3 bases are TGTGCCAGCAGCTTAGAGGCAGGGAGAGAGACCCAGTACTTC. Protein product: CASSLEAGRETQYF.

This chain uses TRBV27 with TRBJ1-5; D gene ambiguous. The CDR3 is 14 residues long. Germline V gene lookup returns CDR1 MNHEY and CDR2 SMNVEV (reference sequence). V gave up 3 bases and J gave up 4 bases, with 10 bases separating them. Here the CDR3 reads CASSFWPPNQPQHF. The CDR3 region has the DNA TGTGCCAGCAGTTTTTGGCCACCAAATCAGCCCCAGCATTTT.

V is TRBV6-1 and J is TRBJ2-5; tentatively, D is TRBD2 (6 bases). Germline assignment: CDR1 MNHNS and CDR2 SASEGT. Trimming left V 4 bases short and J 5 bases short, with 11 bases between. The CDR3 runs 13 residues. For the CDR3, the DNA is TGTGCCAGCAGTGTCACGGGAGTGGAGACCCAGTACTTC. Its protein is CASSVTGVETQYF.

This clonotype appeared a single time. The chain carries TRBV11-3 and TRBJ2-5; possibly TRBD1 for D (7 bases). The DNA end lines up better with TRBJ2-7; the J call may be wrong. The CDR3 length is 15 residues. Germline V lookup: CDR1 SGHNT, CDR2 YENEEA. CDR3 bases: TGTGCCAGCAGCTTAGGCGGGACAGCTATCTACGAGCAGTACTTC. Translation: CASSLGGTAIYEQYF.

The chain combines TRBV7-3 with TRBJ2-3; 12 bases line up with TRBD1. Germline-derived CDR1 and CDR2 are SGHTA and FQGTGA. With 5 bases clipped from V and 4 bases from J, the junction kept 4 bases outside the gene matches. The CDR3 runs to 15 residues. This chain's CDR3 is CASSRGTGGPDTQYF. The CDR3 DNA reads TGTGCCAGCAGCCGGGGGACAGGGGGCCCAGATACGCAGTATTTT.

This chain links TRBV6-1 with TRBJ2-5, with 8 nucleotides matching TRBD2. Germline V gene sequence: CDR1 MNHNS, CDR2 SASEGT. This CDR3 is 18 amino acids long. J lost 5 bases, V lost 7 bases, and 21 bases had no gene match. Here the CDR3 DNA reads TGTGCCAGCACAATCCCAAAAGCGGGAGCCTTCAGAGTGGAGACCCAGTACTTC. Amino acid sequence: CASTIPKAGAFRVETQYF.

The chain couples TRBV6-1 to TRBJ2-5; weak D call: TRBD2 (6 bases). The J call may be in error: the DNA end matches TRBJ2-7 better. Germline V CDR1 and CDR2: MNHNS, SASEGT. The CDR3 is 13 residues long. The CDR3 DNA is TGTGCCAGCACCCTCGGGGGATCCTACGAGCAGTACTTC. Its translation: CASTLGGSYEQYF.

The chain has TRBV25-1 and TRBJ2-4; 11 bases are a match to TRBD2. Germline V lookup: CDR1 MGHDK, CDR2 SYGVNS. After removal of 6 bases from V and 9 bases from J, the junction contained 7 bases not matched to a gene. CDR3 length: 14 residues. The CDR3 coding sequence is TGTGCCAGCAGATTAGCGGGGGGGCATAGCATTCAGTACTTC. This gives the protein CASRLAGGHSIQYF.

By frequency in the sample, this clonotype is large. The V call is TRBV6-5, the J call TRBJ2-5, with 8 bases identical to TRBD1. Looked up from germline, CDR1 is MNHEY and CDR2 is SVGAGI. Unmatched junction bases numbered 5, after V lost 4 bases and J lost 1 base. There are 15 residues in the CDR3. The CDR3 loop reads CASSFQGAIQETQYF. DNA for the CDR3: TGTGCCAGCAGTTTCCAGGGGGCAATCCAAGAGACCCAGTACTTC.

This clonotype occurred a few times. V and J are TRBV7-2 and TRBJ1-6, with a tentative D call TRBD1 (6 bases). V dropped 1 base and J dropped 9 bases, with 19 bases sitting between them. The germline gives CDR1 SGHTA, CDR2 FQGNSA. The CDR3 extends over 17 amino acids. The CDR3 protein is CASSLDREYDIGSPLHF. The CDR3 nucleotides read TGTGCCAGCAGCTTAGACAGGGAGTATGATATAGGTTCACCCCTCCACTTT. The full variable domain, with the rest looked up from reference TRBV7-2 and TRBJ1-6, is GAGVSQSPSNKVTEKGKDVELRCDPISGHTALYWYRQSLGQGLEFLIYFQGNSAPDKSGLPSDRFSAERTGGSVSTLTIQRTQQEDSAVYLCASSLDREYDIGSPLHFGNGTRLTVT.

V gene TRBV6-2 or TRBV6-3 combines with J gene TRBJ2-2; D ambiguous. V gave up 2 bases and J gave up 1 base, with 8 bases separating them. The CDR3 is 15 amino acids. From germline, CDR1 is MNHEY and CDR2 SVGEGT. CDR3 sequence (DNA): TGTGCCAGCAGTTACAGGCACCAGAACACCGGGGAGCTGTTTTTT. Translated, it gives CASSYRHQNTGELFF.

A single count supports this clonotype. The chain joins TRBV12-3 or TRBV12-4 to TRBJ2-1; 8 bases are a match to TRBD1. The length of the CDR3 is 15 residues. The V gene end was trimmed by 4 bases and the J gene end by 3 bases; junction bases not matched to a gene: 5. CDR3 loop: CASSSGQGVYNEQFF. The CDR3 bases are TGTGCCAGCAGTTCCGGACAGGGTGTCTACAATGAGCAGTTCTTC.

In its sample, this clonotype is large. J is TRBJ1-2 and V is TRBV6-1, with TRBD1 matching 7 bases. This CDR3 has 14 amino acids. The trim removed 5 bases at V and 2 bases at J, leaving 5 bases unmatched. Germline V gives CDR1 MNHNS, CDR2 SASEGT. Written as DNA, the CDR3 is TGTGCCAGCAGTCAGACAGGGCTAAACTATGGCTACACCTTC. It is translated as CASSQTGLNYGYTF.

CDR3 sequence (DNA): TGTGCCAGCAGTTCCACCGGGCCCTCCTACGAGCAGTACTTC. This sequence encodes CASSSTGPSYEQYF. The rearrangement joins TRBV6-5 to TRBJ2-7; the D is unclear. V was cut by 4 bases and J by 0 bases, with 10 bases left in between. The CDR3 runs to 14 residues. The germline CDR1 and CDR2 sequences are MNHEY and SVGAGI.

The V and J genes are TRBV7-8 and TRBJ2-5; no clear D. The last part of the DNA fits TRBJ2-7 better; the J call may be wrong. The CDR3 has 14 residues. The V gene's germline CDR1 is SGHVS and CDR2 FQNEAQ. For the CDR3, the DNA is TGTGCCAGCAGCTTAGGGCTAGACATCTACGAGCAGTACTTC. This gives the protein CASSLGLDIYEQYF.

Of note for this clonotype: Its ends do not fully match the called genes, so a read error is possible. CDR3 DNA: TGTGCCAGCAGGCTAGCGGGGGGAGAGACCCACTACTTC. It specifies CASRLAGGETHYF. The chain combines TRBV6-1 with TRBJ2-5; 11 bases line up with TRBD2. Per the germline V gene, CDR1 is MNHNS and CDR2 is SASEGT. The CDR3 contains 13 residues.

The rearrangement links TRBV12-3 or TRBV12-4 to TRBJ1-1; D perhaps matches TRBD1 (5 bases). Trimming left V 0 bases short and J 2 bases short, with 13 bases between. This CDR3 has 16 residues. In DNA, the CDR3 is TGTGCCAGCAGTTTAGCGGGGGGACTGCTAAACACTGAAGCTTTCTTT. It translates to CASSLAGGLLNTEAFF.